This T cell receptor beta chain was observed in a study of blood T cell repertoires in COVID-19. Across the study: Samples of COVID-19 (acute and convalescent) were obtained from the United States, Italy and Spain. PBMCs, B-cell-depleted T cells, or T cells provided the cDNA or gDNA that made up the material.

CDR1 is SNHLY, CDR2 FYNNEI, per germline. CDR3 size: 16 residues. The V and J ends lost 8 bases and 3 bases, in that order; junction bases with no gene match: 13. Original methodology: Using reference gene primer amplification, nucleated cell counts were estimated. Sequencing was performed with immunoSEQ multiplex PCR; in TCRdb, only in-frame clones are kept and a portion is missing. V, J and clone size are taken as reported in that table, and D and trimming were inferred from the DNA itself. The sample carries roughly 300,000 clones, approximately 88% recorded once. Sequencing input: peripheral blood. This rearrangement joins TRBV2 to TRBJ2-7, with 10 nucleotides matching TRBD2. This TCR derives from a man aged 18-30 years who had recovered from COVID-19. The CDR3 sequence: CASRGRRASGSYEQYF. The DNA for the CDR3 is TGTGCCAGCCGGGGGCGGAGGGCTAGCGGGAGCTACGAGCAGTACTTC.